This record covers a single TCR beta chain. Its binding antigen is unknown. Qualities for individual bases were not recorded, and no much larger clone is one base off. V and J are truncated by 8 bases and 2 bases respectively, leaving an intervening sequence of 12 bases. From the cysteine through the phenylalanine, the CDR3 covers 14 amino acids. Only the CDR3 portion is preserved as DNA: 42 bases, with reading frame beginning at the first base. The germline V gene specifies KGHDR as CDR1 and SFDVKD as CDR2. This sample is drawn from a study of blood T cells in healthy people across ages (dated by TCRdb to 2014 to 2015). Regarding the study in general: In model experiments, roughly one uniquely barcoded TCR beta cDNA molecule per two T cells was captured by template switching. The study measured age-related changes in TCR beta repertoire diversity using deep sequencing normalized with unique cDNA molecular identifiers. The donors were split into four age groups: young (average around 17 years), middle-aged (about 40), aged (more than 55) and long-lived (about 74). To avoid experimental bias, donors of different ages were spread randomly across the sequencing lanes. For two donors (one aged 18 to 29 and one aged 80 or older), the study analyzed two additional independent replicas of 1 million unique cDNA reads from the same blood draw. Broader findings and caveats from the paper: Compared with the aged group, the long-lived group had more naive CD4+ T cells, fewer expanded clones and increased TCR diversity, suggesting age selection. Because profiling used bulk unsorted PBMCs, naive and antigen-experienced compartments could not be compared conclusively. The percentage of naive T cells measured by flow cytometry correlated strongly with observed TCR beta diversity. As age increased, observed TCR beta diversity per million T cells dropped in a roughly linear way, and a significant reduction was already evident by age 40. Because the CMV infection status of the donors was unknown, age-related changes in expanded clonotypes may potentially have been confounded. Estimates of total diversity from one million sequenced T cells were regarded as lower bounds and underestimates.

Systemically healthy Caucasian individuals from Russia, 39 in total and aged roughly 6 to 90 years, were included as donors. Each donor gave ten milliliters of peripheral blood, drawn into EDTA-treated Vacutainer tubes. Ficoll-Paque density-gradient centrifugation was used to isolate PBMCs, with at least 7 million obtained per sample. Trizol reagent was used to extract total RNA from the PBMCs, yielding at least 6 micrograms per sample. Naive CD45RAhigh/CD27high T cell percentages were measured by flow cytometry on a PBMC aliquot from every donor. The library was prepared using 5' RACE. The sequencer was an Illumina HiSeq 2500. A second roughly 7 to 12 cycle PCR used a sample-barcoded 5' primer and a J-beta primer mix. A unique molecular identifier was introduced onto each TCR beta cDNA molecule by a template-switch 5' adaptor carrying 12 random nucleotides. At least 2.5 million CDR3-containing paired-end reads were obtained from each sample. All of the RNA was converted into first-strand cDNA using the Mint cDNA synthesis kit, with a TRBC-specific oligonucleotide serving as the primer. After uracil-DNA glycosylase treatment, a first 18-cycle PCR used universal primers M1SS and BC2_uni_R on all cDNA. Under the source paper's analysis protocol: For normalization, 1 million high-quality reads were randomly selected from each sample, with every read carrying a distinct molecular identifier. Instead of being binned into consensus sequences, reads that shared molecular identifiers were thrown out. CDR3 identification, clonotype clustering and error correction used MiTCR with a Q25 quality threshold and the strictest error-elimination algorithm. A nonparametric unseen species model with Euler transformation was used to estimate a lower bound on total TCR beta diversity. TCRdb passed the public sequencing reads through fastp at Q25 and MiXCR, retaining productive beta sequences. Rows matching on CDR3 protein sequence are summarized as one entry with the most common DNA and genes. These V and J calls originate from TCRdb's pipeline instead of the authors' own analysis. Here the sample has 2 million or so distinct CDR3 sequences; just under 50% occur a single time. Less than 2.5% of the sample goes to the ten largest clones.

The TCR comes from a woman aged 40 to 55 in good health. This chain is built from TRBV24-1 and TRBJ2-1; the D segment may tentatively be TRBD1 or TRBD2, each giving 5 matched bases. The sequencing sample was made of blood. The DNA sequence follows: TGTGCCACCACCGGGACGGCGCCCTACAATGAGCAGTTCTTC. This sequence encodes CATTGTAPYNEQFF.